This TCR beta chain comes out of a study of metastatic and nonmetastatic thyroid tumors. Overall study context: Malignant thyroid and benign thyroid patients provided blood and tumor or nodule tissue whose repertoires were compared.

In germline, CDR1 is SGHNT, CDR2 YYREEE (reference sequence). The CDR3 has 12 amino acids. V lost 3 bases to trimming and J lost 8 bases, with 8 bases between them. In the original workflow: A papillary thyroid cancer distant-metastasis classifier was built from CDR3 differences across clinicopathological groups. TCRdb redid the clone calls on the PCR reads using MiXCR. The V and J calls reflect TCRdb's pipeline rather than the authors' work. The table lists tens of thousands of clones, around 13% of them singletons. Nobody among the patients had been given any treatment before thyroid surgery. Findings and caveats of the study: As reported, TCR beta diversity in blood and tumor was significantly higher in malignant thyroid tumors than in benign nodules.

A remark on this clone: Its antigen is unknown.

The receptor was isolated from a female donor with papillary thyroid cancer or a benign thyroid nodule (not recorded which). Some clones in this sample may be carry-over from other donors' samples. The sample comprised tumor tissue. The chain recombines TRBV5-4 with TRBJ2-2; D gene uncertain. The CDR3 loop is CASSSPVGELFF. CDR3 DNA: TGTGCCAGCAGCTCCCCCGTTGGGGAGCTGTTTTTT.